The 3 T cell receptor beta chains below come from one sample, sequenced in a study of blood T cells in healthy people across ages. PCR was performed a second time for about 7 to 11 cycles using a sample-barcoded 5' primer and a J-beta primer mix. TCRdb processed the 5' RACE reads anew with MiXCR; each CDR3 protein has one entry. The repertoire holds about 1.1 million distinct CDR3 sequences, with about two fifths as singletons. Sequenced material: blood. The receptors here all came from a man aged 18 to 30 in good health.

Comments on this clonotype: A much larger clone lies a single base off, so this may be a read error. J is TRBJ1-1 and V is TRBV5-1; 7 bases align to TRBD1. This CDR3 is built from 15 residues. CDR1 is SGHRS and CDR2 is YFSETQ in the germline V gene. Trimming took 2 bases from V and 7 from J; bases not matched to a gene: 11. Here the CDR3 DNA reads TGCGCCAGCAGCTTTACCATAGGGGGCGTCGGTGAAGCTTTCTTT. This translates into CASSFTIGGVGEAFF.

The chain couples TRBV5-6 to TRBJ2-3; 7 bases line up with TRBD1. CDR3 length equals 16 residues. The junction had 13 bases not matched to a gene; V was cut back by 7 bases and J by 2 bases. Germline V gene lookup returns CDR1 SGHDT and CDR2 YYEEEE. The CDR3 sequence: CASDSQGQPSTDTQYF. The CDR3 region has the DNA TGTGCCAGCGACTCACAGGGGCAACCTTCCACAGATACGCAGTATTTT.

This chain uses TRBV6-1 with TRBJ1-1; D is ambiguous. This CDR3 spans 13 amino acids. Per the germline V gene, CDR1 is MNHNS and CDR2 is SASEGT. V was clipped by 7 bases and J by 10 bases, with 19 bases between them. DNA of the CDR3: TGTGCCAGCATTCGTTACCCCCGCGAGCGAGCTTTCTTT. Translation gives CASIRYPRERAFF.